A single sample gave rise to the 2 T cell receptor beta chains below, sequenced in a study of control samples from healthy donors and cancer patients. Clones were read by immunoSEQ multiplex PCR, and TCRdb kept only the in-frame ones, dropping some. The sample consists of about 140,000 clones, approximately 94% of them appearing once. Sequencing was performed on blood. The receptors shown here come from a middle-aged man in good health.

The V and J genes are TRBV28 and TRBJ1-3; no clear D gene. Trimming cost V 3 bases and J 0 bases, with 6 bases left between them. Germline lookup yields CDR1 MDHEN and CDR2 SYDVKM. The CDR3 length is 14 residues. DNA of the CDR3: TGTGCCAGCAGTTTGACGAGCTCTGGAAACACCATATATTTT. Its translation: CASSLTSSGNTIYF.

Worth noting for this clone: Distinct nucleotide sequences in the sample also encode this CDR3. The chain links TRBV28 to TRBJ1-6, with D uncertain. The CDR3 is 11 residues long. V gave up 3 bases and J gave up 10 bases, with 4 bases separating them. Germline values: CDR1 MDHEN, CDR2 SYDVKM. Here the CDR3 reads CASSFKSPLHF. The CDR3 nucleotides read TGTGCCAGCAGTTTCAAATCACCCCTCCACTTT.